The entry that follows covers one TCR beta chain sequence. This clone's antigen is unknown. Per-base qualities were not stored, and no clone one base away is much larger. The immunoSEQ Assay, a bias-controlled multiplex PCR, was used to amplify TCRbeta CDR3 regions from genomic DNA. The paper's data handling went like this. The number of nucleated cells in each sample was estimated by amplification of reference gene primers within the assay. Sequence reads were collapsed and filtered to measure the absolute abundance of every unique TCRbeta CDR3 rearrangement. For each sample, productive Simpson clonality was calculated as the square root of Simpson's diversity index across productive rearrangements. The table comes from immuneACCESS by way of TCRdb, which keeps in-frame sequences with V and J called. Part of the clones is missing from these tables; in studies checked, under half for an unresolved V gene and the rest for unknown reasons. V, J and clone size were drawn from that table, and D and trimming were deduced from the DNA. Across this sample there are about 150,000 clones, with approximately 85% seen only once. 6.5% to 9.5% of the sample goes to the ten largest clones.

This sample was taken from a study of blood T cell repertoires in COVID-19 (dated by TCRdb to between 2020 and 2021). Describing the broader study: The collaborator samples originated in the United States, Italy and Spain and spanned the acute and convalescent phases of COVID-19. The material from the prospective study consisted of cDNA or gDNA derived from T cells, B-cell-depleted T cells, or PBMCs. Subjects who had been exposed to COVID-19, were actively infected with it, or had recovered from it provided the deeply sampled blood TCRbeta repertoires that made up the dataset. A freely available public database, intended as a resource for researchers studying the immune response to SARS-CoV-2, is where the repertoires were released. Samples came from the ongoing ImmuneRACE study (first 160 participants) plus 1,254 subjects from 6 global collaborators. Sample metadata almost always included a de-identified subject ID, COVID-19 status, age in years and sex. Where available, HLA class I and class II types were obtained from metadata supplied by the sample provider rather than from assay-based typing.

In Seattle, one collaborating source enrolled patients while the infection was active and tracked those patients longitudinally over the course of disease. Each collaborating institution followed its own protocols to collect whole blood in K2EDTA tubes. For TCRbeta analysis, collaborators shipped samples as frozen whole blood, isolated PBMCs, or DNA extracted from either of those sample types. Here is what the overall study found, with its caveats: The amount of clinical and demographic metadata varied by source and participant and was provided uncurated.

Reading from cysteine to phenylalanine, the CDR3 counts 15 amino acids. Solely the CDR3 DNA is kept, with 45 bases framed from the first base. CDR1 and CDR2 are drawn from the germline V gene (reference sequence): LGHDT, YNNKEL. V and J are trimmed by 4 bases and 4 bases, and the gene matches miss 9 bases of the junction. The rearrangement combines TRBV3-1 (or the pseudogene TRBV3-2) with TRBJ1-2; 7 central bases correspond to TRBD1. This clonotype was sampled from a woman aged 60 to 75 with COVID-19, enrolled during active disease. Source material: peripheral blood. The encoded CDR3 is CASSRGNRGAYGYTF. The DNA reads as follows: TGTGCCAGCAGCCGCGGGAACAGGGGCGCCTATGGCTACACCTTC.